These 16 T cell receptor beta chains were sequenced from one sample in a study of blood T cell repertoires in COVID-19. Data came from immunoSEQ multiplex PCR; TCRdb stores just in-frame clones and leaves some out. This sample has some 80,000 clones, with less than 85% found just once. The sequencing sample was made of peripheral blood. The origin of the receptors is a woman aged 80 or over with active or convalescent COVID-19.

This clone is classed as medium-sized. The chain recombines TRBV4-2 with TRBJ2-4; 8 nucleotides line up with TRBD2. With V trimmed by 0 bases and J by 6 bases, 7 bases remained unmatched. Per the germline V gene, CDR1 is LGHNA and CDR2 is YNFKEQ. CDR3 length: 16 residues. CDR3 DNA: TGTGCCAGCAGCCAAGAAGGGCGGGGGGAATTAAACATTCAGTACTTC. Its protein is CASSQEGRGELNIQYF.

The chain employs TRBV19 and TRBJ1-2, with 10 bases fitting TRBD1. The CDR3 totals 15 residues. Unmatched junction bases numbered 8, after V lost 5 bases and J lost 5 bases. Per the germline V gene, CDR1 is LNHDA and CDR2 is SQIVND (reference sequence). The CDR3 reads CASSRAGQGPYGYTF. The CDR3 nucleotides are TGTGCCAGTAGTCGCGCGGGACAGGGGCCTTATGGCTACACCTTC.

V usage is TRBV7-2 and J usage is TRBJ1-6, with TRBD1 matching over 8 bases. Germline CDR1 is SGHTA and CDR2 is FQGNSA. V gave up 4 bases and J gave up 6 bases; unmatched junction bases: 5. This CDR3 region has 15 residues. This CDR3 is CASSSQTGVNSPLHF. The CDR3 DNA reads TGTGCCAGCAGCTCCCAGACAGGGGTTAATTCACCCCTCCACTTT.

A few counts support this clone. This chain uses TRBV6-6 with TRBJ1-4; 12 bases agree with TRBD1. This CDR3 is built from 14 residues. CDR1 is MNHNY and CDR2 is SVGAGI in the germline V gene (reference sequence). With 8 bases clipped from V and 8 bases from J, the junction kept 6 bases outside the gene matches. The CDR3 loop reads CASHKGQGAEKLFF. In nucleotides, the CDR3 is TGTGCCAGCCATAAGGGACAGGGGGCAGAAAAACTGTTTTTT.

This chain links TRBV9 with TRBJ2-7, with no clear D. The CDR3 has 13 residues. In germline, CDR1 is SGDLS, CDR2 YYNGEE. V lost 0 bases to trimming and J lost 2 bases, with 6 bases between them. The CDR3 bases are TGTGCCAGCAGCGTAGACAGTCCCTACGAGCAGTACTTC. This sequence encodes CASSVDSPYEQYF.

This clone is medium-sized. This chain links TRBV27 with TRBJ2-7; 9 bases align to TRBD2. Germline lookup yields CDR1 MNHEY and CDR2 SMNVEV (reference sequence). The CDR3 contains 13 residues. The junction had 5 bases not matched to a gene; V was cut back by 6 bases and J by 5 bases. CDR3 sequence (DNA): TGTGCCAGCAGGGGACTAGCTACAAACGAGCAGTACTTC. Its translation: CASRGLATNEQYF.

The CDR3: CASSPGSGSYEQYF. CDR3 sequence (DNA): TGTGCCAGCAGCCCGGGCAGCGGGAGCTACGAGCAGTACTTC. The V and J genes are TRBV7-9 and TRBJ2-7, with 8 bases lining up with TRBD2. CDR3 size: 14 residues. Trimming at V came to 5 bases and at J to 3 bases, leaving 6 bases not matched to a gene. Germline CDR1 and CDR2: SEHNR and FQNEAQ (reference sequence).

V is TRBV4-3 and J is TRBJ1-1, with D tentatively TRBD1 (6 bases). V lost 0 bases, J lost 4 bases, and 15 bases lay in between. The V gene's germline CDR1 is LGHNA and CDR2 YSLEER. The CDR3 spans 16 residues. As DNA, the CDR3 is TGCGCCAGCAGCCAAGATTTGGGGGCGCGAATCACTGAAGCTTTCTTT. Translated: CASSQDLGARITEAFF.

The gene calls are TRBV5-5 and TRBJ1-3, with D perhaps matching TRBD1 (6 bases). With 1 base removed from V and 0 bases from J, the gap between germline ends came to 8 bases. Germline V gene sequence: CDR1 SGHKS, CDR2 YYEKEE (reference sequence). The CDR3 is 15 amino acids. CDR3 in DNA: TGTGCCAGCAGCTTGACAGGGTTCTCTGGAAACACCATATATTTT. Protein sequence: CASSLTGFSGNTIYF.

This chain connects TRBV7-9 to TRBJ2-1; D gene uncertain. Germline V gene sequence: CDR1 SEHNR, CDR2 FQNEAQ (reference sequence). The CDR3 is 12 residues long. V gave up 3 bases and J gave up 5 bases, with 5 bases separating them. This chain's CDR3 is CASSFLDNEQFF. The CDR3 DNA reads as TGTGCCAGCAGCTTTCTAGACAATGAGCAGTTCTTC.

The chain has TRBV10-2 and TRBJ1-1, with 7 bases aligning to TRBD1. V gave up 10 bases and J gave up 1 base; unmatched junction bases: 3. CDR1 is WSHSY, CDR2 SAAADI, per germline. This CDR3 has 12 residues. CDR3 amino acids: CATWTGNTEAFF. CDR3 DNA: TGCGCCACCTGGACAGGGAACACTGAAGCTTTCTTT.

This chain uses TRBV2 with TRBJ2-6; 10 nucleotides match TRBD1. CDR1 is SNHLY and CDR2 is FYNNEI in the germline V gene. The length of the CDR3 is 18 residues. The V and J ends lost 6 bases and 1 base, in that order; junction bases with no gene match: 9. The CDR3 bases are TGTGCCAGCAGGTCGTCCCGGGACAGGGGTTCTGGGGCCAACGTCCTGACTTTC. This translates into CASRSSRDRGSGANVLTF.

This clone is a singleton in its sample. The chain carries TRBV19 and TRBJ2-4, with 7 bases aligning to TRBD1. The CDR3 sequence is 17 residues long. V gave up 11 bases and J gave up 1 base; unmatched junction bases: 17. The germline V gene encodes CDR1 LNHDA and CDR2 SQIVND (reference sequence). CDR3 protein: CAEKYRGNLVAKNIQYF. Here the CDR3 DNA reads TGTGCCGAAAAATACAGGGGCAATCTCGTGGCCAAAAACATTCAGTACTTC.

V gene TRBV11-2 combines with J gene TRBJ2-3; TRBD2 might be the D (8 bases). The CDR3 runs to 16 residues. The V end lost 5 bases, the J end lost 4 bases, and 19 bases lay between the germline ends. Germline values: CDR1 SGHAT, CDR2 FQNNGV. CDR3 in amino acids: CASSHGPGGGADTQYF. Here the CDR3 DNA reads TGTGCCAGCAGCCACGGACCGGGAGGGGGCGCAGATACGCAGTATTTT.

The chain uses TRBV4-3 and TRBJ2-7, with TRBD2 matching over 9 bases. The CDR3 contains 16 residues. After removal of 2 bases from V and 4 bases from J, the junction contained 9 bases not matched to a gene. Germline V gene sequence: CDR1 LGHNA, CDR2 YSLEER. CDR3 amino acids: CASSQSTVAGVYEQYF. CDR3 in DNA: TGCGCCAGCAGCCAATCTACTGTAGCGGGAGTTTACGAGCAGTACTTC.

This clone was detected only a few times. The chain couples TRBV29-1 to TRBJ1-2; D is possibly TRBD1 (5 bases). With 0 bases removed from V and 1 base from J, the gap between germline ends came to 12 bases. CDR1 SQVTM and CDR2 ANQGSEA come from the germline V gene. The CDR3 extends over 15 amino acids. CDR3 residues: CSVEDRDISNYGYTF. In nucleotides, the CDR3 is TGCAGCGTTGAAGACAGGGATATTAGTAACTATGGCTACACCTTC.